The T cell receptor beta chain described here comes from a study of T cell responses to AZD1222 COVID-19 vaccine. The repertoire was sequenced with immunoSEQ multiplex PCR; TCRdb's copy has only in-frame clones and lacks some. The sample shows some 200,000 clones, about nine tenths of them seen only once. A word on this clone: The target antigen is unknown.

Study-level findings and limits: Spike was spanned by vaccine-associated CD4 TCRs, which were dominant at 160-218 and 743-854.

The CDR3 has 14 residues. Losses at the gene ends were 5 bases for V and 5 bases for J; bases not matched to a gene: 3. Germline V CDR1 and CDR2: SGHAT, FQNNGV. The sample in question was peripheral blood, obtained 28 days after the second AZD1222 dose. The source of this sequence is an adult who received the AZD1222 COVID-19 vaccine. The chain is built from TRBV11-2 and TRBJ2-1, with 10 bases fitting TRBD1. This CDR3 is CASSRGTGDNEQFF. Here the CDR3 DNA reads TGTGCCAGCAGCAGGGGGACAGGGGACAATGAGCAGTTCTTC.